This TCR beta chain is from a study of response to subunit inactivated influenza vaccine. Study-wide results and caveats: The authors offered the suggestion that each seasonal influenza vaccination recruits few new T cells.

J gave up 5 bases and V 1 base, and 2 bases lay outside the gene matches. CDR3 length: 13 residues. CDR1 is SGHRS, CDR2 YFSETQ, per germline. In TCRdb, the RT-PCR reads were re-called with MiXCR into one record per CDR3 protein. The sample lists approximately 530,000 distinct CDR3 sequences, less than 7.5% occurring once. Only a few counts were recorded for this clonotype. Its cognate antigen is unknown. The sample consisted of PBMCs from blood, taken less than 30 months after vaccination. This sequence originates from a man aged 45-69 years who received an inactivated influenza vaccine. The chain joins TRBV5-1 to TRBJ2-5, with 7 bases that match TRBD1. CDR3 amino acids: CASSLTGAETQYF. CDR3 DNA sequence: TGCGCCAGCAGCTTGACAGGGGCGGAGACCCAGTACTTC.